The 27 T cell receptor beta chains listed next were all sequenced from one sample in a study of T-cell reconstitution after alpha-beta-depleted transplantation in children. Unique molecular identifiers were built into the TCRbeta library. A single record per CDR3 protein comes from TCRdb applying MiXCR to the PCR reads. The table shows about 200,000 distinct CDR3 sequences, with 6.6% occurring only once. The material was PBMCs, obtained before TCRalphabeta/CD19-depleted stem cell transplant. Receptor source: a boy aged 2 to 9 with acute lymphoblastic leukemia, due to receive a stem cell transplant.

This clonotype occurred a few times. The chain recombines TRBV10-3 with TRBJ2-1; D is ambiguous. V lost 6 bases and J lost 5, with 11 bases in between. The CDR3 extends over 13 amino acids. CDR1 and CDR2 from the germline V gene are ENHRY and SYGVKD. CDR3 bases: TGTGCCATCAGAGACCTCAAGGACAATGAGCAGTTCTTC. Translating gives CAIRDLKDNEQFF.

This clonotype was recorded many times. The chain uses TRBV5-5 and TRBJ1-2; unclear D gene. The ends were cut back, 0 bases at V and 5 bases at J, with 8 bases in the middle. Germline V gene lookup returns CDR1 SGHKS and CDR2 YYEKEE (reference sequence). CDR3 length: 13 residues. CDR3: CASSLDRAYGYTF. Written as DNA, the CDR3 is TGTGCCAGCAGCTTGGATAGGGCATATGGCTACACCTTC.

The chain links TRBV7-6 to TRBJ2-7, with 13 bases that match TRBD2. This CDR3 spans 16 amino acids. V lost 1 base and J lost 1; bases outside the gene matches: 1. Germline V gene sequence: CDR1 SGHVS, CDR2 FNYEAQ. The CDR3 coding sequence is TGTGCCAGCAGCTTAGGGACTAGCGGGGGATCCTACGAGCAGTACTTC. Translation gives CASSLGTSGGSYEQYF.

This clonotype was counted at least ten times. This chain connects TRBV28 to TRBJ1-5, with D possibly being TRBD1 (6 bases). Germline loops: CDR1 MDHEN, CDR2 SYDVKM. V gave up 1 base and J gave up 1 base, with 14 bases separating them. This CDR3 spans 17 amino acids. CDR3 region: CASSLFPHRESNQPQHF. CDR3 DNA: TGTGCCAGCAGTTTATTCCCCCACAGGGAAAGCAATCAGCCCCAGCATTTT.

Turning to this clonotype: A much larger clone differs by one base, so this may be a read error. The J gene is TRBJ2-1, the V gene TRBV20-1; TRBD2 matches at 11 bases. The CDR3 sequence is 14 residues long. The V gene's germline CDR1 is DFQATT and CDR2 SNEGSKA (reference sequence). The ends lost 3 bases at V and 12 bases at J; junction bases unmatched: 10. The CDR3 spells CSASSELAGEGQFF. The CDR3 bases are TGCAGTGCTAGCTCGGAACTAGCGGGAGAAGGGCAGTTCTTC.

This clonotype has ten or more counts. The gene calls are TRBV6-1 and TRBJ2-4, with D possibly being TRBD1 (5 bases). Per germline, CDR1 MNHNS and CDR2 SASEGT. The CDR3 consists of 14 residues. Trimming stripped 4 bases from V and 4 bases from J, with 11 bases between. CDR3: CASSVLGQKNIQYF. The DNA for the CDR3 is TGTGCCAGCAGTGTCTTGGGGCAAAAAAACATTCAGTACTTC.

This clonotype was counted ten times or more. The CDR3 DNA is TGTGCCAGCAGCTTATCGCCTAGCGGGGGGCGCACCCAGTACTTC. The encoded protein is CASSLSPSGGRTQYF. This rearrangement joins TRBV11-2 to TRBJ2-5, with 11 bases matching TRBD2. Per the germline V gene, CDR1 is SGHAT and CDR2 is FQNNGV. CDR3 length: 15 residues. With V trimmed by 2 bases and J by 8 bases, 7 bases remained unmatched.

Many counts were recorded for this clonotype. The J gene is TRBJ2-2, the V gene TRBV9; D not certain. V dropped 0 bases and J dropped 1 base, with 7 bases sitting between them. Per germline, CDR1 SGDLS and CDR2 YYNGEE. The CDR3 is 15 residues long. The CDR3 DNA is TGTGCCAGCAGCGTAGGTGCTCAGAACACCGGGGAGCTGTTTTTT. Translating it yields CASSVGAQNTGELFF.

Here the CDR3 DNA reads TGCAGTGCTAGCCTAGCGGGATTAAATGAGCAGTTCTTC. It yields the protein CSASLAGLNEQFF. The chain links TRBV20-1 to TRBJ2-1; TRBD2 aligns across 9 bases. J was trimmed by 7 bases and V by 3 bases; bases with no gene match: 4. This CDR3 has 13 residues. Looked up from germline, CDR1 is DFQATT and CDR2 is SNEGSKA (reference sequence).

V gene TRBV28 combines with J gene TRBJ2-6, with TRBD1 identical over 8 bases. The CDR3 has 18 amino acids. J lost 2 bases, V lost 2 bases, and 8 bases had no gene match. Germline values: CDR1 MDHEN, CDR2 SYDVKM. This chain's CDR3 is CASSLTGTGVTGANVLTF. DNA of the CDR3: TGTGCCAGCAGTTTAACCGGGACAGGCGTTACTGGGGCCAACGTCCTGACTTTC. Using reference TRBV28 and TRBJ2-6 for the parts outside the CDR3, the full variable domain is DVKVTQSSRYLVKRTGEKVFLECVQDMDHENMFWYRQDPGLGLRLIYFSYDVKMKEKGDIPEGYSVSREKKERFSLILESASTNQTSMYLCASSLTGTGVTGANVLTFGAGSRLTVL.

This clonotype occurred many times. V gene TRBV4-3 combines with J gene TRBJ2-1; weak D call: TRBD2 (6 bases). The CDR3 loop spans 12 amino acids. V shed 0 bases and J shed 9 bases, with 6 bases lying between them. The germline V gene encodes CDR1 LGHNA and CDR2 YSLEER. CDR3 amino acids: CASSQEEGEQFF. The CDR3 DNA follows: TGCGCCAGCAGCCAAGAGGAGGGTGAGCAGTTCTTC.

In its sample, this clonotype was seen a few times. The chain joins TRBV7-7 to TRBJ2-1, with D tentatively TRBD1 (6 bases). Germline CDR1 reads SSHAT; CDR2 reads FNYEAQ (reference sequence). Trimming removed 4 bases from V and 9 bases from J, with 13 bases in between. The CDR3 loop spans 13 amino acids. CDR3 DNA: TGTGCCAGCAGCTCGAGGATAGGGGGTGAGCAGTTCTTC. This sequence encodes CASSSRIGGEQFF.

This chain connects TRBV20-1 to TRBJ1-1; D gene unclear. Deletions cut 1 base from V and 10 bases from J, with 16 bases between. This CDR3 is built from 13 residues. CDR1 and CDR2 from the germline V gene are DFQATT and SNEGSKA (reference sequence). The CDR3 sequence: CSARGYGRTVAFF. The CDR3, as DNA: TGCAGTGCTAGAGGGTATGGCCGTACGGTAGCTTTCTTT.

This clonotype was seen repeatedly, ten times or more. The J gene is TRBJ1-1, the V gene TRBV29-1; no definite D call. The CDR3 spans 13 residues. Germline V gene sequence: CDR1 SQVTM, CDR2 ANQGSEA. V lost 0 bases, J lost 1 base, and 6 bases lay in between. The CDR3 region has the DNA TGCAGCGTTGAAGATCGGTGGAACACTGAAGCTTTCTTT. It translates to CSVEDRWNTEAFF.

At least ten counts were recorded for this clonotype. The V and J genes are TRBV12-3 or TRBV12-4 and TRBJ2-1; TRBD1 agrees at 7 bases. V lost 3 bases to trimming and J lost 5 bases; unmatched junction nucleotides: 10. There are 16 residues in the CDR3. The CDR3 nucleotides are TGTGCCAGCAGTTTTTTGGGACAGCAGAGGGACAATGAGCAGTTCTTC. This gives the protein CASSFLGQQRDNEQFF.

Ten or more counts support this clonotype. The genes are TRBV7-9 and TRBJ1-3, with D possibly being TRBD1 (5 bases). The germline V and J ends were trimmed by 3 bases and 2 bases, with 8 bases remaining between them. Germline CDR1 reads SEHNR; CDR2 reads FQNEAQ (reference sequence). The length of the CDR3 is 14 residues. CDR3 residues: CASSFDSAGNTIYF. The CDR3 DNA reads TGTGCCAGCAGCTTTGACAGCGCTGGAAACACCATATATTTT.

This clonotype turned up a few times. This chain joins TRBV5-1 and TRBJ2-1; 12 bases agree with TRBD2. Losses at the gene ends were 1 base for V and 2 bases for J; bases not matched to a gene: 13. The V gene's germline CDR1 is SGHRS and CDR2 YFSETQ. The CDR3 runs to 20 residues. The CDR3 loop reads CASSLSASGRENSPYNEQFF. In DNA form, the CDR3 reads TGCGCCAGCAGCTTGTCGGCTAGCGGGAGGGAGAACTCTCCCTACAATGAGCAGTTCTTC.

The table lists this clonotype with a few counts. The J gene is TRBJ2-5, the V gene TRBV28; unclear D gene. Germline V lookup: CDR1 MDHEN, CDR2 SYDVKM. V lost 6 bases and J 3 bases, leaving 11 bases between the germline ends. The CDR3 is 13 amino acids. The CDR3 sequence is CASSPRPEETQYF. The CDR3 nucleotides read TGTGCCAGCAGCCCTCGTCCTGAAGAGACCCAGTACTTC. Full variable domain (missing parts from reference TRBV28 and TRBJ2-5): DVKVTQSSRYLVKRTGEKVFLECVQDMDHENMFWYRQDPGLGLRLIYFSYDVKMKEKGDIPEGYSVSREKKERFSLILESASTNQTSMYLCASSPRPEETQYFGPGTRLLVL.

This clonotype has ten or more counts. The rearrangement links TRBV28 to TRBJ1-1; 7 nucleotides match TRBD1. With 6 bases clipped from V and 3 bases from J, the junction kept 10 bases outside the gene matches. CDR1 and CDR2 (germline): MDHEN, SYDVKM. CDR3 size: 15 residues. In nucleotides, the CDR3 is TGTGCCAGCAGGGACCGGACAGGAACCCACACTGAAGCTTTCTTT. Translation: CASRDRTGTHTEAFF.

This clonotype was seen more than once but under ten times. The V call is TRBV27, the J call TRBJ1-5; possible D gene TRBD1, 5 bases. Germline CDR1 and CDR2: MNHEY and SMNVEV (reference sequence). The CDR3 has 12 amino acids. The germline V and J ends were trimmed by 8 bases and 6 bases, with 11 bases remaining between them. The CDR3 spells CASGAGTQPQHF. The CDR3 DNA follows: TGTGCCAGCGGGGCAGGGACTCAGCCCCAGCATTTT.

The chain carries TRBV20-1 and TRBJ2-7; a possible D gene is TRBD2 (5 bases). Trimming left V 0 bases short and J 2 bases short, with 17 bases between. The CDR3 has 16 amino acids. CDR1 and CDR2 (germline): DFQATT, SNEGSKA (reference sequence). The CDR3 region has the DNA TGCAGTGCTAGAGATCCGTCGAGGGCCCGAACCTACGAGCAGTACTTC. Its translation: CSARDPSRARTYEQYF.

This clonotype was counted many times. The rearrangement links TRBV28 to TRBJ2-3; TRBD2 matches 10 bases. Germline V gene sequence: CDR1 MDHEN, CDR2 SYDVKM. Losses at the gene ends were 10 bases for V and 1 base for J; bases not matched to a gene: 14. This CDR3 spans 17 amino acids. The CDR3 here is CAIRGEAGGPGTDTQYF. The DNA for the CDR3 is TGTGCCATCCGAGGTGAAGCGGGAGGGCCTGGCACAGATACGCAGTATTTT.

In its sample, this clonotype was seen many times. The rearrangement links TRBV29-1 to TRBJ2-1; D call uncertain. Germline assignment: CDR1 SQVTM and CDR2 ANQGSEA. The CDR3 runs to 12 residues. Trimming removed 2 bases at V and 4 bases at J, with 6 bases between. CDR3 bases: TGCAGCGTTGAATCGGAGTACAATGAGCAGTTCTTC. The encoded protein is CSVESEYNEQFF.

The chain couples TRBV2 to TRBJ2-7, with 7 bases aligning to TRBD2. V shed 3 bases and J 3 bases; nucleotides not matched to a gene: 8. Germline CDR1 is SNHLY and CDR2 is FYNNEI. The CDR3 has 15 residues. The CDR3 is CASSDALARIYEQYF. CDR3 in DNA: TGTGCCAGCAGTGACGCACTAGCGCGAATCTACGAGCAGTACTTC. The variable domain in full, completed from reference TRBV2 and TRBJ2-7, reads EPEVTQTPSHQVTQMGQEVILRCVPISNHLYFYWYRQILGQKVEFLVSFYNNEISEKSEIFDDQFSVERPDGSNFTLKIRSTKLEDSAMYFCASSDALARIYEQYFGPGTRLTVT.

This clonotype has ten or more counts. This chain joins TRBV5-1 and TRBJ2-1; perhaps TRBD2 as D (6 bases). The CDR3 extends over 16 amino acids. The germline gives CDR1 SGHRS, CDR2 YFSETQ. V was shortened by 2 bases and J by 9 bases, with 21 bases between the two germline ends. DNA of the CDR3: TGCGCCAGCAGCTTTTTCGGGACTCCACAGAAGAGTGAGCAGTTCTTC. Translation: CASSFFGTPQKSEQFF.

This clonotype was seen at least ten times. The chain is built from TRBV27 and TRBJ1-4; 8 bases fit TRBD1. The V and J ends lost 7 bases and 4 bases, in that order; junction bases with no gene match: 5. This CDR3 is 14 amino acids long. Germline CDR1 is MNHEY and CDR2 is SMNVEV (reference sequence). The CDR3 sequence is CASTNRGNNEKLFF. The CDR3 DNA sequence: TGTGCCAGCACGAACAGGGGGAATAATGAAAAACTGTTTTTT.

In this sample, this clonotype turned up a few times. The rearrangement links TRBV4-3 to TRBJ2-1; 7 bases fit TRBD1. The V segment lost 1 base and the J segment 7 bases; nucleotides outside the gene matches: 4. The germline V gene encodes CDR1 LGHNA and CDR2 YSLEER. The CDR3 spans 14 residues. In DNA form, the CDR3 reads TGCGCCAGCAGCCAAGGACAGGGTTGGAATGAGCAGTTCTTC. It yields the protein CASSQGQGWNEQFF.